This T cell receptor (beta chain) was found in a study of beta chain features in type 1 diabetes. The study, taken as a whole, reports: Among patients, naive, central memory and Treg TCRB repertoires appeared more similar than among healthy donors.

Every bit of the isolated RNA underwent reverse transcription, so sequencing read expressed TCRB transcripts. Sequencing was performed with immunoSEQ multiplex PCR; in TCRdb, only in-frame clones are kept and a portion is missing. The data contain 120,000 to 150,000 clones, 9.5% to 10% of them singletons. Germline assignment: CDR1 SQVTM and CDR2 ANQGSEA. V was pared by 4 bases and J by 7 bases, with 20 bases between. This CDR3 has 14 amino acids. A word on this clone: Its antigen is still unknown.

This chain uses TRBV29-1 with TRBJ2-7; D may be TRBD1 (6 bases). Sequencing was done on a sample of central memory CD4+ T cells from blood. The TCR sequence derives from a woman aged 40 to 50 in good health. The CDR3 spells CSVASGAVVGEQYF. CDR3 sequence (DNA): TGCAGCGTTGCATCAGGGGCGGTCGTAGGAGAGCAGTACTTC.